The rows below give T cell receptor beta chains drawn from one sample of a study of T-cell reconstitution after alpha-beta-depleted transplantation in children. TCRdb recomputed calls from the PCR reads with MiXCR, one row per CDR3 protein. The data show hundreds of thousands of distinct CDR3 sequences, approximately 15% seen once. Sequences were derived from PBMCs from the stem cell graft donor, sampled from the stem cell graft. These receptors all stem from a human donor who donated a stem cell graft to a child with acute myeloid leukemia. CDR3s include the opening cysteine and the closing phenylalanine or tryptophan. A D gene is named only where the DNA matches it firmly. Clone size appears in some rows only: once, few, many, or a class for an expanded clone.

d_gene	j_gene	abundance	v_gene	CDR3aa	CDR3nt
.	TRBJ2-5	.	TRBV20-1	CSAWDFSRGTQYF	TGCAGTGCTTGGGACTTCTCGCGGGGGACCCAGTACTTC
.	TRBJ2-6	few	TRBV5-1	CASTYGAGANVLTF	TGCGCCAGTACCTATGGGGCTGGGGCCAACGTCCTGACTTTC
.	TRBJ2-4	few	TRBV20-1	CSASSGGAKNIQYF	TGCAGTGCTAGTTCTGGAGGGGCCAAAAACATTCAGTACTTC
.	TRBJ2-2	.	TRBV29-1	CSVDSTGELFF	TGCAGCGTCGACAGCACCGGGGAGCTGTTTTTT
.	TRBJ1-1	few	TRBV10-3	CAISEYQIVSELNTEAFF	TGTGCCATCAGTGAGTACCAAATTGTATCCGAATTGAACACTGAAGCTTTCTTT
.	TRBJ2-3	many	TRBV29-1	CSVEDLPDSNTDTQYF	TGCAGCGTTGAAGATCTTCCGGACAGCAACACAGATACGCAGTATTTT
TRBD2	TRBJ2-1	.	TRBV5-1	CASSFVGLAGGSYNEQFF	TGCGCCAGCAGCTTCGTCGGCCTAGCGGGGGGCTCCTACAATGAGCAGTTCTTC
TRBD1	TRBJ1-2	many	TRBV5-1	CASSLGDRHLYGYTF	TGCGCCAGCAGCTTGGGGGACAGACATCTCTATGGCTACACCTTC
.	TRBJ2-3	many	TRBV20-1	CSATLGGTDTQYF	TGCAGTGCTACGCTGGGGGGCACAGATACGCAGTATTTT
.	TRBJ2-7	many	TRBV6-5	CASSYSRSDSYEQYF	TGTGCCAGCAGTTACAGCAGGTCCGACTCCTACGAGCAGTACTTC